Below are 3 T cell receptor beta chains sequenced from a single sample in a study of blood T cell repertoires in COVID-19. Here immunoSEQ multiplex PCR was the method, and the copy in TCRdb shows in-frame clones only, minus some. The data contain about 150,000 clones, about four fifths of them singletons. The specimen sequenced was peripheral blood. The receptor source for this set is an elderly woman with acute or convalescent COVID-19.

V usage is TRBV5-6 and J usage is TRBJ1-2; D is possibly TRBD1 (6 bases). V was trimmed by 0 bases and J by 1 base, leaving 22 bases between them. The germline V gene encodes CDR1 SGHDT and CDR2 YYEEEE. The CDR3 has 19 amino acids. Here the CDR3 DNA reads TGTGCCAGCAGCTTGGTCGGGACACTATCCCGAAGGAGTAACTATGGCTACACCTTC. Its protein product is CASSLVGTLSRRSNYGYTF. The variable domain in full, completed from reference TRBV5-6 and TRBJ1-2, reads DAGVTQSPTHLIKTRGQQVTLRCSPKSGHDTVSWYQQALGQGPQFIFQYYEEEERQRGNFPDRFSGHQFPNYSSELNVNALLLGDSALYLCASSLVGTLSRRSNYGYTFGSGTRLTVV.

The chain carries TRBV7-3 and TRBJ1-2; D perhaps matches TRBD1 (6 bases). V was trimmed by 5 bases and J by 7 bases, leaving 14 bases between them. The CDR3 totals 13 residues. Germline assignment: CDR1 SGHTA and CDR2 FQGTGA. DNA for the CDR3: TGTGCCAGCAGCCCGAACAGGGAAGCTGGCTACACCTTC. Protein product: CASSPNREAGYTF.

Details on this clone: The germline gene is not matched at one end of the junction; a read error may be the cause. This CDR3 is also generated by other DNA sequences in the sample. This chain connects TRBV6-5 to TRBJ1-2, with 9 nucleotides matching TRBD1. Germline loops: CDR1 MNHEY, CDR2 SVGAGI. The CDR3 has 13 residues. The CDR3 sequence: CASSYRTGDGYTF. The CDR3 bases are TGCGCCAGCAGTTACAGGACAGGGGATGGCTACACCTTC.